These 7 T cell receptor beta chains share one sample of origin, sequenced in a study of blood T cell repertoires in COVID-19. The repertoire was sequenced with immunoSEQ multiplex PCR; TCRdb's copy has only in-frame clones and lacks some. The sample contains roughly 140,000 clones, roughly 80% of which appear only once. The sample taken for sequencing was peripheral blood. The receptors derive from a human donor with acute or convalescent COVID-19. The donor label of this sample is uncertain.

CDR3 DNA: TGCGCCAGCAGCTTGGACACCAAAAACATTCAGTACTTC. Its protein is CASSLDTKNIQYF. The chain carries TRBV5-1 and TRBJ2-4; the D is unclear. The CDR3 runs 13 residues. V was pared by 0 bases and J by 2 bases, with 3 bases between. Germline loops: CDR1 SGHRS, CDR2 YFSETQ. The variable domain in full, with the rest retrieved from reference TRBV5-1 and TRBJ2-4, is KAGVTQTPRYLIKTRGQQVTLSCSPISGHRSVSWYQQTPGQGLQFLFEYFSETQRNKGNFPGRFSGRQFSNSRSEMNVSTLELGDSALYLCASSLDTKNIQYFGAGTRLSVL.

The table lists this clone with a few counts. The V gene is TRBV10-1, the J gene TRBJ1-5, with a weak D call TRBD1 (6 bases). This CDR3 is 13 amino acids long. Per germline, CDR1 WNHNN and CDR2 SYGVQD (reference sequence). Trimming cost V 8 bases and J 0 bases, with 8 bases left between them. This chain's CDR3 is CASGTYSNQPQHF. The CDR3 DNA reads TGCGCCAGCGGGACATATAGCAATCAGCCCCAGCATTTT.

This clone was observed a few times. CDR3 bases: TGTGCCAGTAGTACCACAAAGCGGGGGCCCATTTTGCATGAGCAGTTCTTC. It codes for CASSTTKRGPILHEQFF. The gene calls are TRBV19 and TRBJ2-1; 8 positions match TRBD2. The germline V gene has CDR1 LNHDA and CDR2 SQIVND (reference sequence). J lost 8 bases, V lost 4 bases, and 16 bases had no gene match. The CDR3 is made up of 17 amino acids.

The table lists this clone with a few counts. The chain joins TRBV27 to TRBJ2-7; 7 nucleotides match TRBD1. CDR1 and CDR2 (germline): MNHEY, SMNVEV (reference sequence). CDR3 size: 13 residues. V trimming: 7 bases; J trimming: 0 bases; junction bases outside the gene matches: 3. This CDR3 reads CASMDRSSYEQYV. In DNA form, the CDR3 reads TGTGCCAGCATGGACAGGAGCTCCTACGAGCAGTACGTC.

This clone was seen at least ten times. The rearrangement uses TRBV5-1 and TRBJ1-2; D gene unclear. Germline assignment: CDR1 SGHRS and CDR2 YFSETQ. The ends were cut back, 0 bases at V and 4 bases at J, with 10 bases in the middle. CDR3 length equals 14 residues. CDR3 DNA: TGCGCCAGCAGCTTGGACAGTCCCATCTATGGCTACACCTTC. It is translated as CASSLDSPIYGYTF.

The rearrangement links TRBV4-1 to TRBJ1-2; perhaps TRBD1 as D (6 bases). V was cut by 4 bases and J by 2 bases, with 17 bases left in between. CDR3 length equals 16 residues. From germline, CDR1 is MGHRA and CDR2 YSYEKL. The CDR3 sequence: CASSRLAGTPNYGYTF. CDR3 DNA: TGCGCCAGCAGCCGCTTAGCCGGGACACCGAACTATGGCTACACCTTC.

The rearrangement joins TRBV5-1 to TRBJ2-7; TRBD1 agrees at 8 bases. V shed 2 bases and J 1 base; nucleotides not matched to a gene: 8. CDR3 length: 16 residues. Germline CDR1 SGHRS, CDR2 YFSETQ. This chain's CDR3 is CASSLSVGTGSYEQYF. The CDR3 DNA follows: TGCGCCAGCAGCTTAAGTGTGGGGACAGGTTCCTACGAGCAGTACTTC.